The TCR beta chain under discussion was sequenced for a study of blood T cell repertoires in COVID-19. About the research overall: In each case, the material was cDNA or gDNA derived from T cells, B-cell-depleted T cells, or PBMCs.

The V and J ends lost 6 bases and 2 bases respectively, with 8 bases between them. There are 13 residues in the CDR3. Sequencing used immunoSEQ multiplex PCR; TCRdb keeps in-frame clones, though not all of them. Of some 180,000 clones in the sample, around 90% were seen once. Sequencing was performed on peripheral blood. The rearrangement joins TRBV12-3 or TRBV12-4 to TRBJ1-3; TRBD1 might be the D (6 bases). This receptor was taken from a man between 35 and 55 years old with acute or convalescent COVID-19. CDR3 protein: CASSRTAGNTIYF. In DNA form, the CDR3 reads TGTGCCAGCAGCAGGACAGCTGGAAACACCATATATTTT.